One sample yielded the 5 T cell receptor beta chains listed below, sequenced in a study of shared clonotypes between healthy human individuals. Profiling relied on immunoSEQ multiplex PCR, and the TCRdb table lists in-frame clones only, not all of them. The profile covers 2 million or so clones, with 85% to 95% appearing a single time and more than 0.1% taken by the ten largest. Sequenced: naive CD4+ T cells sorted from blood. Subset: CD45RA+ positively selected. The receptor source for this set is a man aged 18-30 years in good health.

This rearrangement joins TRBV10-3 to TRBJ1-6; D may be TRBD1 (5 bases). Germline V gene data show CDR1 as ENHRY and CDR2 as SYGVKD. This CDR3 is 13 amino acids long. Trimming cost V 7 bases and J 7 bases, with 11 bases left between them. The DNA of the CDR3 is TGTGCCATCACCAGGGCGATCAATTCACCCCTCCACTTT. Amino acids: CAITRAINSPLHF.

In the case of this clone: The same CDR3 is also encoded by other DNA sequences in this sample. V is TRBV7-2 and J is TRBJ1-2, with a weak D call TRBD1 (6 bases). The V gene lost 4 bases and the J gene lost 3 bases, with 12 bases spanning the gap. CDR1 is SGHTA and CDR2 is FQGNSA in the germline V gene. The CDR3 runs to 14 residues. CDR3 in amino acids: CASSSTGTDYGYTF. The CDR3 DNA follows: TGTGCCAGCAGCTCCACAGGGACGGACTATGGCTACACCTTC.

The chain carries TRBV25-1 and TRBJ1-2, with D perhaps matching TRBD1 (6 bases). Trimming pared 5 bases from V and 4 bases from J, leaving 11 bases between. The CDR3 length is 13 residues. CDR1 and CDR2 from the germline V gene are MGHDK and SYGVNS. The CDR3 here is CASSQGWGYGYTF. The CDR3 nucleotides read TGTGCCAGCAGTCAGGGGTGGGGCTATGGCTACACCTTC.

This chain joins TRBV7-8 and TRBJ2-7; 9 nucleotides line up with TRBD1. CDR3 size: 16 residues. V shed 6 bases, J shed 5 bases, and the junction held 14 bases outside the gene matches. Looked up from germline, CDR1 is SGHVS and CDR2 is FQNEAQ. This CDR3 is CASSPPRGTGIHEQYF. CDR3 sequence (DNA): TGTGCCAGCAGTCCCCCTCGGGGGACAGGGATCCACGAGCAGTACTTC.

The V gene is TRBV6-5, the J gene TRBJ2-7, with D perhaps TRBD1 (5 bases). V was cut by 2 bases and J by 3 bases, with 14 bases left in between. Germline assignment: CDR1 MNHEY and CDR2 SVGAGI. The CDR3 is made up of 15 amino acids. In DNA, the CDR3 is TGTGCCAGCAGTTACCTACAGGACCCCATCTACGAGCAGTACTTC. Protein: CASSYLQDPIYEQYF.